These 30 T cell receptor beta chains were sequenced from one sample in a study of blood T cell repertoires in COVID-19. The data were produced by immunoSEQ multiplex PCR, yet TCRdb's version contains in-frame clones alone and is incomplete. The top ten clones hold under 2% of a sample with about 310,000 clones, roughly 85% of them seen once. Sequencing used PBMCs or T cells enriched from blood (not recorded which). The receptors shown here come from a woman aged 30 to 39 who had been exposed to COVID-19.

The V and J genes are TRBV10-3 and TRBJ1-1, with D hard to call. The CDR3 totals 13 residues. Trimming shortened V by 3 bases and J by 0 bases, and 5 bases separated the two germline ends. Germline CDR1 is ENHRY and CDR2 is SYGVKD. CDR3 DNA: TGTGCCATCAGTGACGGGGTGAACACTGAAGCTTTCTTT. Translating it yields CAISDGVNTEAFF.

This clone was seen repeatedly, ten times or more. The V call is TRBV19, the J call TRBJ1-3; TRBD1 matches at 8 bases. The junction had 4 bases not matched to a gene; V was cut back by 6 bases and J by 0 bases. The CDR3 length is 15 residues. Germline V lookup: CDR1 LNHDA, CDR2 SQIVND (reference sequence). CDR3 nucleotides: TGTGCCAGTAGCCTGGACAGGGTCTCTGGAAACACCATATATTTT. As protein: CASSLDRVSGNTIYF.

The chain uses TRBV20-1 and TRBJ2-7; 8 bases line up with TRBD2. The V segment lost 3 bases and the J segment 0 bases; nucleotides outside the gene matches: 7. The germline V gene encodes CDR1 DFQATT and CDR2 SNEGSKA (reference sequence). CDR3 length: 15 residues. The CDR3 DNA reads TGCAGTGCTAGTGATAGCGGGATCTCCTCCTACGAGCAGTACTTC. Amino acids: CSASDSGISSYEQYF.

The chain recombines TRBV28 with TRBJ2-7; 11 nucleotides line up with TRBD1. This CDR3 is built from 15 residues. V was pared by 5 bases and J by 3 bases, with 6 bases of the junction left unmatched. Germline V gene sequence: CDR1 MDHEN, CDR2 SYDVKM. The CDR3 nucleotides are TGTGCCAGCAGTGAGGGGGGACAGGGGGGCTACGAGCAGTACTTC. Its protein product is CASSEGGQGGYEQYF.

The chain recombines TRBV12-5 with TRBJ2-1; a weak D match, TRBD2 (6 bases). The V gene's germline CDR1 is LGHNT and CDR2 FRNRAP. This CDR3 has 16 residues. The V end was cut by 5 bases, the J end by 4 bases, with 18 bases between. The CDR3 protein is CASGPGPGTEYNEQFF. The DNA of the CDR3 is TGTGCTAGTGGTCCAGGTCCAGGGACTGAGTACAATGAGCAGTTCTTC.

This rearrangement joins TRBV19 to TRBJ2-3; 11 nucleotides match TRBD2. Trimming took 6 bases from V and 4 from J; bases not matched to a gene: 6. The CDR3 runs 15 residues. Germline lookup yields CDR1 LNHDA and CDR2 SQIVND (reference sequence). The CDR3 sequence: CASSPGLAVADTQYF. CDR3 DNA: TGTGCCAGTAGCCCGGGACTAGCGGTAGCAGATACGCAGTATTTT.

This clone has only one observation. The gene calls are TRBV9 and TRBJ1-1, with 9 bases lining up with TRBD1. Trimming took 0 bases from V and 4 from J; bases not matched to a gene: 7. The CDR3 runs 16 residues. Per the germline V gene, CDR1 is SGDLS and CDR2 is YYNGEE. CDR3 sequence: CASSVGTGARGTEAFF. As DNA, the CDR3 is TGTGCCAGCAGCGTAGGGACAGGGGCCAGAGGCACTGAAGCTTTCTTT.

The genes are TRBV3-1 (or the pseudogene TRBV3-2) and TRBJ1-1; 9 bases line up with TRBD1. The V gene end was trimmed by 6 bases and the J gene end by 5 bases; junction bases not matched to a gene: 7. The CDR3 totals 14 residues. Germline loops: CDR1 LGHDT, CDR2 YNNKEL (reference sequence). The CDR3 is CASRTDRGRTEAFF. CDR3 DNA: TGTGCCAGCAGAACAGACAGGGGGAGAACTGAAGCTTTCTTT.

CDR3 in amino acids: CASSVGLGGGRSYEQYF. The CDR3 DNA is TGTGCCAGCAGCGTAGGATTAGGGGGCGGGCGCTCCTACGAGCAGTACTTC. The chain recombines TRBV9 with TRBJ2-7; 7 bases align to TRBD1. Losses at the gene ends were 0 bases for V and 0 bases for J; bases not matched to a gene: 9. The germline V gene has CDR1 SGDLS and CDR2 YYNGEE. The CDR3 is 17 residues long.

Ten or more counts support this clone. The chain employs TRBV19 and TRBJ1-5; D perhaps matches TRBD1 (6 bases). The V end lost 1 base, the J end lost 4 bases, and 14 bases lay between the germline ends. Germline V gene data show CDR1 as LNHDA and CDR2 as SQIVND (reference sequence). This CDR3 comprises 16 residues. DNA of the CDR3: TGTGCCAGTAGTATAGCAGGGGCAGGTAGGAATCAGCCCCAGCATTTT. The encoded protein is CASSIAGAGRNQPQHF.

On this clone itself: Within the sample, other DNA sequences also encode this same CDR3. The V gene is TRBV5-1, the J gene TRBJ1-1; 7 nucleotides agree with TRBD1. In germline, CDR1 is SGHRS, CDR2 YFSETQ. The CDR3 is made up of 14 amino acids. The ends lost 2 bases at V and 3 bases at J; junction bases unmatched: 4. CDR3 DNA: TGCGCCAGCAGCTTTTCAGGGGGAGACACTGAAGCTTTCTTT. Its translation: CASSFSGGDTEAFF.

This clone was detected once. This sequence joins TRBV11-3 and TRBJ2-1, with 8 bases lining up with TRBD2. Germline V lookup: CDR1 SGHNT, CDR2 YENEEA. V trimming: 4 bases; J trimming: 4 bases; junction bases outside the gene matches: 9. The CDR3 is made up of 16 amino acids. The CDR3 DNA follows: TGTGCCAGCAGCTCAGAGGGGCGGGGGGCTTACAATGAGCAGTTCTTC. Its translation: CASSSEGRGAYNEQFF.

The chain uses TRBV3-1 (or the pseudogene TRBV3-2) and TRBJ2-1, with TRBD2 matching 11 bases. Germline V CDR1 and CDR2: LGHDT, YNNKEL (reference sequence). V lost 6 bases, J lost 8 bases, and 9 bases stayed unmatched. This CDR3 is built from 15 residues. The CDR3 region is CASRVTSGGGDEQFF. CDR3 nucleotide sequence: TGTGCCAGCAGAGTCACTAGCGGGGGTGGGGATGAGCAGTTCTTC.

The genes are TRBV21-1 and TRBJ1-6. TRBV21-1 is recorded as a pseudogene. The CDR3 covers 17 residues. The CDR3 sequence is CASSKEAPGKYNSPLHF. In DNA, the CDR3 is TGTGCCAGCAGCAAAGAAGCGCCCGGAAAATATAATTCACCCCTCCACTTT.

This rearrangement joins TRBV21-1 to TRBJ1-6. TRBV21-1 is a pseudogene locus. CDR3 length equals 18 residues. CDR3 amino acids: CASSKSGTRTLYNSPLHF. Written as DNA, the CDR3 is TGTGCCAGCAGCAAATCCGGGACTCGGACCCTTTATAATTCACCCCTCCACTTT.

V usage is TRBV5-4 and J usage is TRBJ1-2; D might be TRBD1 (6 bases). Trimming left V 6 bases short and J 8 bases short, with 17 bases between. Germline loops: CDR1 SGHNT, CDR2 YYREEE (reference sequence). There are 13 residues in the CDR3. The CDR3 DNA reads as TGTGCCAGCACCCTGGGCGGGGGGCCGGGCTACACCTTC. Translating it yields CASTLGGGPGYTF.

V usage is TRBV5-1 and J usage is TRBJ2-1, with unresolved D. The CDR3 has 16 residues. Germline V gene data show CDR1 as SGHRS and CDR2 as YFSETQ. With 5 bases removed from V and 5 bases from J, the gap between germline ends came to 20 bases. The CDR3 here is CASSRELPRINNEQFF. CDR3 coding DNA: TGCGCCAGCAGTCGCGAACTACCACGTATTAACAATGAGCAGTTCTTC.

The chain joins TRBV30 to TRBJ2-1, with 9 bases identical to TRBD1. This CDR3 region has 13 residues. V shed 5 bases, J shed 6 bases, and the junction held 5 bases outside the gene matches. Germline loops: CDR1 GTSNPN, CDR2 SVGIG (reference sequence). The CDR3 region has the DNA TGTGCCTGGCTTACGGGACAGGGCAATGAGCAGTTCTTC. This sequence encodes CAWLTGQGNEQFF.

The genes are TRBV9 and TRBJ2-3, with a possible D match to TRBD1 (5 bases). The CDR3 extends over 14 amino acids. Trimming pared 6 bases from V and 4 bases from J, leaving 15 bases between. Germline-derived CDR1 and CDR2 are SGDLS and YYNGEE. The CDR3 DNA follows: TGTGCCAGCACCCTATGGGGCGGTTCAGATACGCAGTATTTT. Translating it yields CASTLWGGSDTQYF.

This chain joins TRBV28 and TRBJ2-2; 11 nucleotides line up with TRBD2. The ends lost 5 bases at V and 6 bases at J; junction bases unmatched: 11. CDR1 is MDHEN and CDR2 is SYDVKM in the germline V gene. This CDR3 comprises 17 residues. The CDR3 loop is CASSPPSGRKKSGELFF. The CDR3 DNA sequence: TGTGCCAGCAGTCCTCCTAGCGGGAGGAAAAAATCCGGGGAGCTGTTTTTT. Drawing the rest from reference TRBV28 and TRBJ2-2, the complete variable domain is DVKVTQSSRYLVKRTGEKVFLECVQDMDHENMFWYRQDPGLGLRLIYFSYDVKMKEKGDIPEGYSVSREKKERFSLILESASTNQTSMYLCASSPPSGRKKSGELFFGEGSRLTVL.

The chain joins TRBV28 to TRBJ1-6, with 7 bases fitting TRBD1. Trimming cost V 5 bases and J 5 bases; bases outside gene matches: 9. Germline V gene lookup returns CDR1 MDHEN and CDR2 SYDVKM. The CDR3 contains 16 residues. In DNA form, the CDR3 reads TGTGCCAGCAGTCCCCGACAGGGCAGTCATAATTCACCCCTCCACTTT. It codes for CASSPRQGSHNSPLHF.

Here the CDR3 reads CAWREGSVTEAFF. CDR3 bases: TGTGCCTGGAGGGAGGGATCGGTGACTGAAGCTTTCTTT. This chain connects TRBV30 to TRBJ1-1; D not resolved. The V gene lost 3 bases and the J gene lost 5 bases, with 13 bases spanning the gap. This CDR3 has 13 residues. The germline gives CDR1 GTSNPN, CDR2 SVGIG (reference sequence).

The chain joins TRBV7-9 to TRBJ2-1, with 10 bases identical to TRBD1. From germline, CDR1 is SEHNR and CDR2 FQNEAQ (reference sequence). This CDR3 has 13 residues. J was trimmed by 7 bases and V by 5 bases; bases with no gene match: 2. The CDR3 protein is CASSGTGENEQFF. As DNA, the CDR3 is TGTGCCAGCAGCGGGACAGGGGAAAATGAGCAGTTCTTC.

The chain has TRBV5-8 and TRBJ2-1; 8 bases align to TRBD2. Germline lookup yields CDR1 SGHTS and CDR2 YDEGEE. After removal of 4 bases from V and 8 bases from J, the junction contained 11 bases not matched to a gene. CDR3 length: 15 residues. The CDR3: CASSRLAYFSDEQFF. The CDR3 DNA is TGTGCCAGCAGCCGACTAGCGTATTTTTCGGATGAGCAGTTCTTC.

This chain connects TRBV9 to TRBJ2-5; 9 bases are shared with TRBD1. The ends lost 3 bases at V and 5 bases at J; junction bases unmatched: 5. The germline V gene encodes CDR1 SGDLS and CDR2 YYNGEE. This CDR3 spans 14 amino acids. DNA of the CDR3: TGTGCCAGCAGCGCGGACAGGGGAGGGGAGACCCAGTACTTC. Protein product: CASSADRGGETQYF.

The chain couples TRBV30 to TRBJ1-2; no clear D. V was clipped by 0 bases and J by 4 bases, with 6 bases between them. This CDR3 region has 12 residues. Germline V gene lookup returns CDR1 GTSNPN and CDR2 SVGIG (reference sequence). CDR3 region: CAWSVSSYGYTF. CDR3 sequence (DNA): TGTGCCTGGAGTGTATCCAGCTATGGCTACACCTTC.

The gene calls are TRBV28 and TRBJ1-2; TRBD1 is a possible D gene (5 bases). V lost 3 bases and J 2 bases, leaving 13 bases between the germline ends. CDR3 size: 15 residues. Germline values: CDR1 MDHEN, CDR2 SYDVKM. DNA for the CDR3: TGTGCCAGCAGTTTCGGGGGGGTCGTGAACTATGGCTACACCTTC. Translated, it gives CASSFGGVVNYGYTF.

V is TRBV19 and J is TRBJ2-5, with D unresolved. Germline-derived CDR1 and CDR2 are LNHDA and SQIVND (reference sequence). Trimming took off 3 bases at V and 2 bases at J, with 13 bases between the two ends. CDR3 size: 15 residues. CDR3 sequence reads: CASSIAQVTQETQYF. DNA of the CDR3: TGTGCCAGTAGTATTGCCCAGGTTACGCAAGAGACCCAGTACTTC.

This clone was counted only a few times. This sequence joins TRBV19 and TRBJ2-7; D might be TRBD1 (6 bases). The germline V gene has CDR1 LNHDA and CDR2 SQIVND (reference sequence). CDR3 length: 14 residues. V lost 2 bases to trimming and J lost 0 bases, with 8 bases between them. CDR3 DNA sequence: TGTGCCAGTAGTATAACGGACAGCTCCTACGAGCAGTACTTC. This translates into CASSITDSSYEQYF.

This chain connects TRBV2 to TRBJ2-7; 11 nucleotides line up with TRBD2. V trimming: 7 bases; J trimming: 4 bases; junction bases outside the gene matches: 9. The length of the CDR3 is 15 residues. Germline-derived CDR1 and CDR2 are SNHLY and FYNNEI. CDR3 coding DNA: TGTGCCAGCATCCCTCCGGGACTAGCGGTTTACGAGCAGTACTTC. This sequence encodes CASIPPGLAVYEQYF.